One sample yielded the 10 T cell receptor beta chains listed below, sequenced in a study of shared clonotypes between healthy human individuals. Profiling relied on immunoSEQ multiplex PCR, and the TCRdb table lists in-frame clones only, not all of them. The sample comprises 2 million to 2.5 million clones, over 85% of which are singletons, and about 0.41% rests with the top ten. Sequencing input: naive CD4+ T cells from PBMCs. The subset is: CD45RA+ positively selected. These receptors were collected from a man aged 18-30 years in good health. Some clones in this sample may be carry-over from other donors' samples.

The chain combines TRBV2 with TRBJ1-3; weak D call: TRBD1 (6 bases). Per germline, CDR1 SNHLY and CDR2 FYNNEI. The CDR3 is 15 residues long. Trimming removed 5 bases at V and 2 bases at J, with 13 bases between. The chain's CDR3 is CASSYREFPGNTIYF. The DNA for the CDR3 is TGTGCCAGCAGTTACAGGGAGTTCCCTGGAAACACCATATATTTT.

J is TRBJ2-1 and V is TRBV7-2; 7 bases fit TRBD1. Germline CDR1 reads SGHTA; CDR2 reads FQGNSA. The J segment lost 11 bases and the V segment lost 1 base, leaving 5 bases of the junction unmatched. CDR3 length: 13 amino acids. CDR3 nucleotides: TGTGCCAGCAGCTTAGAGAGACAGGGCCAGCAGTTCTTC. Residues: CASSLERQGQQFF.

The CDR3 is CASRRTLAGDVYEQYF. DNA for the CDR3: TGCGCCAGCAGACGTACTTTAGCGGGAGATGTCTACGAGCAGTACTTC. V and J are TRBV5-1 and TRBJ2-7; 9 nucleotides line up with TRBD2. The J segment lost 3 bases and the V segment lost 5 bases, leaving 12 bases of the junction unmatched. This CDR3 comprises 16 residues. Germline assignment: CDR1 SGHRS and CDR2 YFSETQ.

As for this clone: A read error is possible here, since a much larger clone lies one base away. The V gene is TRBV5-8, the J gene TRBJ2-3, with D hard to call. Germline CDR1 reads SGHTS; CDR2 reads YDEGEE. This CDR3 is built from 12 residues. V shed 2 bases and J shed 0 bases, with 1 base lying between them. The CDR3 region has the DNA TGTGCCAGCAGCTTTAGCACAGATACGCAGTATTTT. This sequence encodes CASSFSTDTQYF.

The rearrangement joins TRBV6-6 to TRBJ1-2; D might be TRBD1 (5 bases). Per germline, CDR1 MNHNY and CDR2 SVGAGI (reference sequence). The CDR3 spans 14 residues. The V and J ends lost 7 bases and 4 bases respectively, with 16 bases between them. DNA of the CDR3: TGTGCCAGCACCCGGGGCCAGTCCTTCTATGGCTACACCTTC. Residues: CASTRGQSFYGYTF.

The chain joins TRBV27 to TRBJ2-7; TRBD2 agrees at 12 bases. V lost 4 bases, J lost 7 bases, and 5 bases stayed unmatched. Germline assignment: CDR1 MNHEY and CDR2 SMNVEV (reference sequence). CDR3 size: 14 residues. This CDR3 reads CASSSTSGRGEQYF. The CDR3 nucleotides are TGTGCCAGCAGTTCGACTAGCGGGAGAGGGGAGCAGTACTTC.

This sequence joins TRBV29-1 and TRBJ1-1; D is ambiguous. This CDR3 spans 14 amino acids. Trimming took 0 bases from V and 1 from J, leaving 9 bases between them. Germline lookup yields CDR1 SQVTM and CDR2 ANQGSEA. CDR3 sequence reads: CSVEEAHKNTEAFF. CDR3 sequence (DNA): TGCAGCGTTGAAGAGGCTCACAAGAACACTGAAGCTTTCTTT. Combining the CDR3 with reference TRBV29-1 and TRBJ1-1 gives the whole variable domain SAVISQKPSRDICQRGTSLTIQCQVDSQVTMMFWYRQQPGQSLTLIATANQGSEATYESGFVIDKFPISRPNLTFSTLTVSNMSPEDSSIYLCSVEEAHKNTEAFFGQGTRLTVV.

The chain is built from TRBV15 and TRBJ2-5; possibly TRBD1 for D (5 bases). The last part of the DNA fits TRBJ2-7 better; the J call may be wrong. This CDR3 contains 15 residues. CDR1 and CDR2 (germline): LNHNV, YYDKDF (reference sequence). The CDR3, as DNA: TGTGCCACCAGCAGAGATCTGGCAGGGTCCTACGAGCAGTACTTC. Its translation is CATSRDLAGSYEQYF.

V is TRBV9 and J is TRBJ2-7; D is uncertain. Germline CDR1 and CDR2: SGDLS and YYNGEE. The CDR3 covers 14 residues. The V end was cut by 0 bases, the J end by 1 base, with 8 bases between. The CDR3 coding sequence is TGTGCCAGCAGCGTAGCCCCGTCATCCTACGAGCAGTACTTC. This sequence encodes CASSVAPSSYEQYF.

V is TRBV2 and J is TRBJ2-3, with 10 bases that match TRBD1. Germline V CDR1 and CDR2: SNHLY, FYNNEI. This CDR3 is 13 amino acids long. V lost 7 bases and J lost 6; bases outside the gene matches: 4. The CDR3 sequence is CASKLGQGDTQYF. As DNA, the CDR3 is TGTGCCAGCAAATTGGGACAGGGGGATACGCAGTATTTT.